This TCR beta chain was profiled in a study of molecular identifiers for immune sequencing clone quantification. This clonotype was counted at least ten times. TCRdb used MiXCR to reprocess the PCR reads, holding one entry per CDR3 protein. The table shows about 330,000 distinct CDR3 sequences, with under 25% occurring only once. The V gene's germline CDR1 is SGHRS and CDR2 YFSETQ. V was clipped by 0 bases and J by 1 base, with 14 bases between them. CDR3 length: 17 residues. Sequencing input: naive CD8+ T cells from blood, with Jurkat cell RNA spiked in. Described subset: FACS-sorted CD8+CD4-CCR7+CD45RA+ naive T cells. V is TRBV5-1 and J is TRBJ2-4; D is uncertain. This clonotype was obtained from a human donor in good health. Some libraries in this study had Jurkat cell RNA spiked in. This chain's CDR3 is CASSLDSPTLAKNIQYF. CDR3 nucleotide sequence: TGCGCCAGCAGCTTGGACTCCCCCACGCTGGCCAAAAACATTCAGTACTTC.